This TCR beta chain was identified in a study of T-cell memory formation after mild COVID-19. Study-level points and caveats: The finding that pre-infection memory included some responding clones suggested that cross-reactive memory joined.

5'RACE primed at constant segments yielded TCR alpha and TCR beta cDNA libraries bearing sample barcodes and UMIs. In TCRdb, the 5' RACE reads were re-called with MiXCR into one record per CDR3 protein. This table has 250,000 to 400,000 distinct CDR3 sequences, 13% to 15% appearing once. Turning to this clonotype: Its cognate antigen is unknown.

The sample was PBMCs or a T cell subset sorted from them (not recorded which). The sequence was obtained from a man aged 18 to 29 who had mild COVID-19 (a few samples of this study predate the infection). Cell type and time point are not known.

CDR3 nucleotides: TGCGCCAGCAGCTTGGGGCAGGGATCCCCGAACACCGGGGAGCTGTTTTTT. Encoded protein: CASSLGQGSPNTGELFF. V usage is TRBV5-1 and J usage is TRBJ2-2; tentative D call: TRBD1 (5 bases). The V gene lost 0 bases and the J gene lost 0 bases, with 12 bases spanning the gap. The germline CDR1 and CDR2 sequences are SGHRS and YFSETQ. There are 17 residues in the CDR3.